This entry is about one T cell receptor (beta chain). As processed by the authors: Estimation of nucleated cell counts relied on the amplification of reference gene primers. TCRdb keeps only in-frame clones here, not all; method: immunoSEQ multiplex PCR. D and trimming come from the DNA, and the V and J calls and clone size come from that table. Of approximately 290,000 clones in the sample, about 85% were seen once. Germline loops: CDR1 SQVTM, CDR2 ANQGSEA. This CDR3 is built from 14 residues. The junction had 9 bases not matched to a gene; V was cut back by 6 bases and J by 1 base. This record comes from a study of blood T cell repertoires in COVID-19. Seattle cases were enrolled at active infection and followed longitudinally.

Sequencing input: peripheral blood. The rearrangement joins TRBV29-1 to TRBJ2-7, with 7 bases that match TRBD1. The clonotype was recovered from a human donor with COVID-19, enrolled during active disease. The donor label of this sample is uncertain. CDR3 residues: CSVRPDRRSYEQYF. The CDR3 DNA sequence: TGCAGCGTCCGCCCGGACAGGCGATCCTACGAGCAGTACTTC.